This T cell receptor beta chain was sequenced for a study of beta chain features in type 1 diabetes. Study conclusions and caveats: High TCR expression in some cells could lead to their over-representation in cDNA sequencing.

Every isolated RNA sample was fully reverse transcribed, so sequencing captured expressed TCRB transcripts. TCRdb keeps only in-frame clones here, not all; method: immunoSEQ multiplex PCR. This sample has around 400,000 clones; around 15% occur once, and the top ten carry approximately 0.02%. The germline V gene encodes CDR1 MDHEN and CDR2 SYDVKM. There are 14 residues in the CDR3. V was trimmed by 10 bases and J by 4 bases, leaving 17 bases between them. Note on this clone: What it binds is not known.

One heparinised draw, averaging about 110 mL, was taken per donor. The receptor was isolated from a woman under 30 in good health. Sequencing was done on a sample of naive CD4+ T cells from blood. The rearrangement uses TRBV28 and TRBJ2-1; a weak D match, TRBD1 (6 bases). The DNA for the CDR3 is TGTGCCACCCACGCCCGGGACACATACAATGAGCAGTTCTTC. Translation gives CATHARDTYNEQFF. Filled out from reference TRBV28 and TRBJ2-1, the complete variable domain reads DVKVTQSSRYLVKRTGEKVFLECVQDMDHENMFWYRQDPGLGLRLIYFSYDVKMKEKGDIPEGYSVSREKKERFSLILESASTNQTSMYLCATHARDTYNEQFFGPGTRLTVL.